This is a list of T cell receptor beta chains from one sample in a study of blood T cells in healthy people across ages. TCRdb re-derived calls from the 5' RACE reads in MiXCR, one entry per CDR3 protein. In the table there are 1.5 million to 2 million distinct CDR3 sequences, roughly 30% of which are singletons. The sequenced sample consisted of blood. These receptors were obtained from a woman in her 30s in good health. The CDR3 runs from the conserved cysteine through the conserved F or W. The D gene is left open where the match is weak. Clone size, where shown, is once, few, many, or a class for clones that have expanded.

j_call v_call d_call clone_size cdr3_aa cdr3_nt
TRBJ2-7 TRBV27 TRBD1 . CASSGRGRTEQYF TGTGCCAGCAGTGGCAGGGGGCGAACCGAGCAGTACTTC
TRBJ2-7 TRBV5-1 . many CASSRLVDYEQYF TGCGCCAGCAGCCGGCTAGTGGACTACGAGCAGTACTTC
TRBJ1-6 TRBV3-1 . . CASSQRQGNSPLHF TGTGCCAGCAGCCAGAGGCAGGGGAATTCACCCCTCCACTTT
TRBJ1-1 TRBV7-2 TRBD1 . CASSPSPPGQTNTEAFF TGTGCCAGCAGCCCTAGTCCGCCGGGACAGACGAACACTGAAGCTTTCTTT
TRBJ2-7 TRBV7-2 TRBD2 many CASRSAGEVGEQYF TGTGCCAGCAGATCAGCGGGAGAGGTGGGCGAGCAGTACTTC
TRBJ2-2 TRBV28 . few CASLRRVSRTGELFF TGTGCCAGCCTGCGTAGGGTCTCAAGGACCGGGGAGCTGTTTTTT
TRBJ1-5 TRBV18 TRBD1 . CASSPLQGDNQPQHF TGTGCCAGCTCACCACTTCAGGGGGACAATCAGCCCCAGCATTTT
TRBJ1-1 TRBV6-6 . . CASSSRSDSPEAFF TGTGCCAGCAGTTCCCGGTCCGACTCACCTGAAGCTTTCTTT
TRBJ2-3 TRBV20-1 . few CSAWDGVQNTQYF TGCAGTGCTTGGGACGGCGTTCAAAATACGCAGTATTTT
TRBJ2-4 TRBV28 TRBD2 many CASSSLAGGPTNIQYF TGTGCCAGCAGTTCATTAGCGGGGGGGCCTACAAACATTCAGTACTTC
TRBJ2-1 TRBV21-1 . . CASSKDGGRFYNEQFF TGTGCCAGCAGCAAAGATGGCGGGAGATTCTACAATGAGCAGTTCTTC
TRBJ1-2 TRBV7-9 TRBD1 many CASSKTGGTGYTF TGTGCCAGCAGCAAGACAGGGGGCACTGGCTACACCTTC
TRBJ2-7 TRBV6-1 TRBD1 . CASSRDRTEQYF TGTGCCAGCAGTCGGGACAGGACCGAGCAGTACTTC
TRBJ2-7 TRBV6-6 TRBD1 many CASSPGQGKSYEQYF TGTGCCAGCAGTCCCGGACAGGGAAAGTCCTACGAGCAGTACTTC
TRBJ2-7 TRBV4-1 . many CASSLSFGLEQYF TGCGCCAGCAGCCTTTCATTTGGACTCGAGCAGTACTTC
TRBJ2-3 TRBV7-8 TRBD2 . CASSCGGAVDTQYF TGTGCCAGCAGCTGCGGGGGGGCAGTAGATACGCAGTATTTT
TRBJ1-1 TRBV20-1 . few CSAKQDMNTEAFF TGCAGTGCTAAACAGGATATGAACACTGAAGCTTTCTTT
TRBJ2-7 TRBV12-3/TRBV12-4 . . CASSQAGRSYEQYF TGTGCCAGCAGTCAAGCGGGTCGCTCCTACGAGCAGTACTTC
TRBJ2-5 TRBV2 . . CASIPSSGRETQYF TGTGCCAGCATCCCCTCCTCAGGCAGAGAGACCCAGTACTTC
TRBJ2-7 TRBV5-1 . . CASSLEAGLVSEQYF TGCGCCAGCAGCTTGGAGGCAGGTCTAGTAAGCGAGCAGTACTTC
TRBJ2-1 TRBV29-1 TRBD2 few CSVRSGGLYNEQFF TGCAGCGTTCGAAGCGGGGGCCTTTACAATGAGCAGTTCTTC
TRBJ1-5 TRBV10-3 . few CAIRGFGNQPQHF TGTGCCATCAGGGGTTTTGGGAATCAGCCCCAGCATTTT
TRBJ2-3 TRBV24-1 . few CATSDLAYGTDTQYF TGTGCCACCAGTGATTTGGCCTACGGGACAGATACGCAGTATTTT
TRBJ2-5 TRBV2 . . CASSEAHGLETQYF TGTGCCAGCAGTGAAGCGCACGGGTTGGAGACCCAGTACTTC
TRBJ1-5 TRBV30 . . CAMTVNSNQPQHF TGTGCTATGACAGTGAATAGCAATCAGCCCCAGCATTTT
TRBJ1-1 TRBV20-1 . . CSAPLENTEAFF TGCAGTGCTCCACTAGAGAACACTGAAGCTTTCTTT
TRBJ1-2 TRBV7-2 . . CVAENYGYTF TGTGTTGCGGAAAACTATGGCTACACCTTC
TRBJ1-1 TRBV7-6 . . CASSGTSDTEAFF TGTGCCAGCAGCGGGACGTCGGACACTGAAGCTTTCTTT
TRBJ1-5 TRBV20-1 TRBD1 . CSALQGARGNQPQHF TGCAGTGCTTTACAGGGGGCGCGTGGCAATCAGCCCCAGCATTTT
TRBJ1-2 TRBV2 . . CASTAGSNVYGYTF TGTGCCAGCACCGCAGGGAGTAACGTCTATGGCTACACCTTC
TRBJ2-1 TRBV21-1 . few CASSSPDRGSNEQFF TGTGCCAGCAGCAGTCCGGACAGGGGGTCCAATGAGCAGTTCTTC
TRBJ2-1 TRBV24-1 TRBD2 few CATGGQGLAGYNEQFF TGTGCCACCGGAGGTCAGGGACTAGCGGGCTACAATGAGCAGTTCTTC
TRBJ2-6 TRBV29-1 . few CSVEEGRPGANVLTF TGCAGCGTTGAAGAGGGCAGACCTGGGGCCAACGTCCTGACTTTC
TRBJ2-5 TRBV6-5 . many CASRDTFYQETQYF TGTGCCAGCAGGGACACCTTCTACCAAGAGACCCAGTACTTC
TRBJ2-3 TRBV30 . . CAWSRGSSTDTQYF TGTGCCTGGAGCAGGGGTTCTAGCACAGATACGCAGTATTTT
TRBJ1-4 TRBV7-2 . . CASSLMGGAGEKLFF TGTGCCAGCAGCTTAATGGGGGGTGCCGGAGAAAAACTGTTTTTT
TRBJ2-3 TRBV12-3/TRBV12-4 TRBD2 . CASSYLAGIITDTQYF TGTGCCAGCAGTTACTTAGCGGGGATAATCACAGATACGCAGTATTTT
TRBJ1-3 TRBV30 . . CAWTVSGNTIYF TGTGCCTGGACCGTCTCTGGAAACACCATATATTTT
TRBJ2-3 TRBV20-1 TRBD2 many CSAEPPGAGWVDTQYF TGCAGTGCAGAACCCCCCGGAGCGGGGTGGGTAGATACGCAGTATTTT
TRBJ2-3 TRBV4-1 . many CASSPAQGGTQYF TGCGCCAGCAGCCCAGCCCAGGGCGGTACGCAGTATTTT
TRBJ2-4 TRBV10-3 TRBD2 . CAISEPSKASGSMDEQYF TGTGCCATCAGTGAGCCGTCGAAAGCTAGCGGGAGTATGGATGAGCAGTACTTC
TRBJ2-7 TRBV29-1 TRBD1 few CSTTGGTYGQYF TGCAGTACGACAGGGGGGACTTATGGGCAGTACTTC
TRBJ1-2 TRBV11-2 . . CASSQSQDRNYGYTF TGTGCCAGCAGTCAGAGTCAGGACAGAAACTATGGCTACACCTTC
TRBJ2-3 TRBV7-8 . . CASSTRAGMRTDTQYF TGTGCCAGCAGCACCCGAGCAGGCATGCGCACAGATACGCAGTATTTT
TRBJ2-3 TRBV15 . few CATRRSRSGADTQYF TGTGCCACACGAAGAAGCCGAAGTGGTGCAGATACGCAGTATTTT
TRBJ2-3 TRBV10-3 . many CAISASQGRVTDTQYF TGTGCCATCAGTGCGTCGCAGGGACGGGTCACAGATACGCAGTATTTT
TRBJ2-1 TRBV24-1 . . CATSDTRRASYNEQFF TGTGCCACCAGTGATACCAGGAGGGCCTCCTACAATGAGCAGTTCTTC
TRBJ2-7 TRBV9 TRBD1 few CASSVVPDRGPYEQYF TGTGCCAGCAGCGTAGTACCAGACAGGGGGCCCTACGAGCAGTACTTC
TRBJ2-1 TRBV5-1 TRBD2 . CASSSHIGAGGPYNEQFF TGCGCCAGCAGCTCCCATATCGGCGCGGGAGGCCCCTACAATGAGCAGTTCTTC
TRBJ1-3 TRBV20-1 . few CSARALRSDGNTIYF TGCAGTGCTAGAGCACTCCGGTCAGACGGAAACACCATATATTTT
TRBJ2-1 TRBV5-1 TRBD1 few CASSSIQGANEQFF TGCGCCAGCAGCTCCATACAGGGGGCAAATGAGCAGTTCTTC
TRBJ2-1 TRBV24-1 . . CATSQVLKGLNEQFF TGTGCCACCAGCCAAGTTTTGAAGGGCCTCAATGAGCAGTTCTTC
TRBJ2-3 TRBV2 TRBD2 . CASSRLAGHTDTQYF TGTGCCAGCAGTCGACTAGCGGGTCACACAGATACGCAGTATTTT
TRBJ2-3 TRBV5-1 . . CASSLFGQTTDTQYF TGCGCCAGCAGCTTGTTCGGACAGACCACAGATACGCAGTATTTT
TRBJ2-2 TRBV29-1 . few CSVDQPTGELFF TGCAGCGTTGATCAACCCACCGGGGAGCTGTTTTTT
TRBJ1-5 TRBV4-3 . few CAGSQEGGHRNQPQHF TGCGCCGGCAGCCAAGAAGGGGGGCATCGCAATCAGCCCCAGCATTTT
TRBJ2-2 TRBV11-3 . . CASSSNLVGGELFF TGTGCCAGCAGCTCCAACCTGGTGGGCGGGGAGCTGTTTTTT
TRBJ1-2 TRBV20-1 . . CSASIQGGYTF TGCAGTGCTAGCATTCAGGGCGGCTACACCTTC